The entry below describes one T cell receptor beta chain. The germline V and J ends were trimmed by 7 bases and 2 bases, with 11 bases remaining between them. This CDR3 is 13 amino acids long. Germline CDR1 is SQVTM and CDR2 is ANQGSEA. The entry originates in a study of blood T cell repertoires in COVID-19. In the authors' workflow: For nucleated cells, counts were estimated from reference gene primer amplification. This table comes from immunoSEQ multiplex PCR, and its TCRdb copy is limited to in-frame clones, with some not included. V and J calls and clone size are copied from that table; D and trimming were computed from the DNA. Found here are about 410,000 clones, 86% of them singletons; the top ten hold 1.4%.

Sequenced: peripheral blood. The source of this sequence is a woman aged 25-40 years with active or convalescent COVID-19. The genes are TRBV29-1 and TRBJ2-2; possibly TRBD2 for D (5 bases). CDR3 sequence: CSGRGDNTGELFF. As DNA, the CDR3 is TGCAGCGGCCGGGGAGATAACACCGGGGAGCTGTTTTTT.